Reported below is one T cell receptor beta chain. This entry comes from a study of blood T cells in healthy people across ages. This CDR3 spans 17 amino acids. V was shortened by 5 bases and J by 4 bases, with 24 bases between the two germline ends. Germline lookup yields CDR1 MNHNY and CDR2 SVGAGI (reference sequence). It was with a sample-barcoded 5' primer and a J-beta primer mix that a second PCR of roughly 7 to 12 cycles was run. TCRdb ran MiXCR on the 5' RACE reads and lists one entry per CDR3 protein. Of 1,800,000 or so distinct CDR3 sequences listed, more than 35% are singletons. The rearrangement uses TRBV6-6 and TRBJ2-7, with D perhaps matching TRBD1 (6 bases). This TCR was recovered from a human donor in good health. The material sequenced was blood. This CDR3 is CASSKHRVPPNPYEQYF. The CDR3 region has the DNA TGTGCCAGCAGTAAACACAGGGTCCCCCCTAATCCATACGAGCAGTACTTC.